This T cell receptor beta chain was found in a study of blood T cell repertoires in COVID-19. TCRdb's copy holds only in-frame clones and misses some; the assay was immunoSEQ multiplex PCR. The sample yields about 140,000 clones, more than 75% seen once. V gave up 1 base and J gave up 9 bases; unmatched junction bases: 4. CDR3 length equals 13 residues. CDR1 MDHEN and CDR2 SYDVKM come from the germline V gene. Remarks on this clone: This same CDR3 is encoded by further DNA sequences in the sample.

This TCR came from a middle-aged woman with acute or convalescent COVID-19. The sequenced material came from peripheral blood. This rearrangement joins TRBV28 to TRBJ2-7, with 9 bases matching TRBD1. CDR3 DNA sequence: TGTGCCAGCAGTTTATTGACAGGGGGTGGGCAGTACTTC. Translated, it gives CASSLLTGGGQYF.